A single sample gave rise to the 14 T cell receptor beta chains below, sequenced in a study of blood T cell repertoires in COVID-19. Assay: immunoSEQ multiplex PCR; the TCRdb copy retains only in-frame clones and omits some. Counted here are some 65,000 clones, almost 90% occurring once; the ten biggest clones make up around a sixth. Sequencing was performed on peripheral blood. These receptors all stem from a woman aged 80 or over with active COVID-19.

V and J are TRBV29-1 and TRBJ2-2; D unresolved. Trimming removed 4 bases from V and 2 bases from J, with 11 bases in between. CDR3 size: 14 residues. Germline V CDR1 and CDR2: SQVTM, ANQGSEA. CDR3 sequence (DNA): TGCAGCGTTGTATTCAAGCTAAACACCGGGGAGCTGTTTTTT. It yields the protein CSVVFKLNTGELFF.

The V and J genes are TRBV5-8 and TRBJ1-2; 8 nucleotides match TRBD1. With V trimmed by 5 bases and J by 5 bases, 11 bases remained unmatched. Germline assignment: CDR1 SGHTS and CDR2 YDEGEE. The length of the CDR3 is 15 residues. Here the CDR3 DNA reads TGTGCCAGCAGGACAAGGGACAGGCGTCGGTATGGCTACACCTTC. Protein sequence: CASRTRDRRRYGYTF.

The V call is TRBV12-3 or TRBV12-4, the J call TRBJ1-1; TRBD1 matches 9 bases. CDR3 size: 11 residues. After removal of 5 bases from V and 11 bases from J, the junction contained 3 bases not matched to a gene. This CDR3 is CASSLGQGAFF. CDR3 nucleotides: TGTGCCAGCAGTCTCGGACAGGGGGCTTTCTTT.

J is TRBJ1-5 and V is TRBV19; no clear D gene. V lost 0 bases, J lost 3 bases, and 9 bases lay in between. The CDR3 loop spans 15 amino acids. The germline V gene has CDR1 LNHDA and CDR2 SQIVND (reference sequence). DNA for the CDR3: TGTGCCAGTAGTATAGAGCCTAGCAACAATCAGCCCCAGCATTTT. Its protein is CASSIEPSNNQPQHF.

This clone has only a few counts. The V call is TRBV10-3, the J call TRBJ2-3; 9 positions agree with TRBD1. From germline, CDR1 is ENHRY and CDR2 SYGVKD. J gave up 0 bases and V 6 bases, and 4 bases lay outside the gene matches. This CDR3 contains 15 residues. The CDR3 DNA reads TGTGCCATCAGCACCGGGACAGGGAGCACAGATACGCAGTATTTT. It translates to CAISTGTGSTDTQYF.

By sample share, this clone is large. The genes are TRBV9 and TRBJ2-5; TRBD2 might be the D (6 bases). V lost 3 bases and J 5 bases, leaving 23 bases between the germline ends. This CDR3 has 17 residues. In germline, CDR1 is SGDLS, CDR2 YYNGEE. The CDR3 bases are TGTGCCAGCAGCGCCTCCCGGCGGTCCGGGGGTAGTGAGACCCAGTACTTC. Translation: CASSASRRSGGSETQYF.

The chain employs TRBV5-6 and TRBJ2-1; 12 bases line up with TRBD1. The V gene end was trimmed by 2 bases and the J gene end by 2 bases; junction bases not matched to a gene: 2. Germline values: CDR1 SGHDT, CDR2 YYEEEE. The CDR3 totals 16 residues. Here the CDR3 DNA reads TGTGCCAGCAGCTTAGGGACAGGGGGCGCCTACAATGAGCAGTTCTTC. Protein product: CASSLGTGGAYNEQFF.

The chain recombines TRBV6-2 or TRBV6-3 with TRBJ2-7; 7 positions agree with TRBD1. CDR3 length: 14 amino acids. The junction had 12 bases not matched to a gene; V was cut back by 6 bases and J by 7 bases. Germline CDR1 is MNHEY and CDR2 is SVGEGT. The chain's CDR3 is CASSLQGPWGEQYF. The CDR3 DNA sequence: TGTGCCAGCAGCCTACAGGGGCCTTGGGGGGAGCAGTACTTC.

This rearrangement joins TRBV5-1 to TRBJ2-7, with 7 bases that match TRBD2. The V segment lost 0 bases and the J segment 6 bases; nucleotides outside the gene matches: 6. The germline V gene encodes CDR1 SGHRS and CDR2 YFSETQ. This CDR3 has 14 amino acids. The CDR3 DNA is TGCGCCAGCAGCTTGGTGCAGGTAGCGGGCGAGCAGTACTTC. As protein: CASSLVQVAGEQYF.

The chain carries TRBV30 and TRBJ2-7; TRBD1 agrees at 7 bases. Germline CDR1 GTSNPN, CDR2 SVGIG (reference sequence). This CDR3 contains 15 residues. After removal of 3 bases from V and 0 bases from J, the junction contained 8 bases not matched to a gene. The CDR3 DNA sequence: TGTGCCTGGAGGGAGACCGGGACAGCCTCCTACGAGCAGTACTTC. It specifies CAWRETGTASYEQYF.

This clone was counted once. V gene TRBV7-9 combines with J gene TRBJ2-3; 9 bases map to TRBD1. Trimming took 2 bases from V and 5 from J; bases not matched to a gene: 2. Germline V CDR1 and CDR2: SEHNR, FQNEAQ (reference sequence). This CDR3 has 14 residues. CDR3 in DNA: TGTGCCAGCAGCTTACCGGACAGGGGAGATACGCAGTATTTT. It specifies CASSLPDRGDTQYF.

The chain combines TRBV18 with TRBJ2-3, with TRBD2 matching 13 bases. Germline lookup yields CDR1 KGHSH and CDR2 LQKENI. Trimming removed 1 base from V and 5 bases from J; junction bases left unmatched: 3. The CDR3 sequence is 16 residues long. The CDR3 reads CASSPLLAGGQDTQYF. For the CDR3, the DNA is TGTGCCAGCTCACCACTACTAGCGGGGGGGCAAGATACGCAGTATTTT.

The chain recombines TRBV7-3 with TRBJ1-2; 9 positions agree with TRBD1. The V gene end was trimmed by 1 base and the J gene end by 4 bases; junction bases not matched to a gene: 13. The CDR3 contains 18 residues. The germline gives CDR1 SGHTA, CDR2 FQGTGA. DNA of the CDR3: TGTGCCAGCAGCTTAAGACCCCTTGGACAGGGGTCTTCCTATGGCTACACCTTC. Translated: CASSLRPLGQGSSYGYTF.

In its sample, this clone was seen once. The gene calls are TRBV4-2 and TRBJ2-4, with a possible D match to TRBD2 (5 bases). Per the germline V gene, CDR1 is LGHNA and CDR2 is YNFKEQ. The length of the CDR3 is 15 residues. Trimming took off 4 bases at V and 7 bases at J, with 17 bases between the two ends. CDR3 DNA sequence: TGTGCCAGCAGCCGAGCCGCCGGACTTCCTAACATTCAGTACTTC. Translation gives CASSRAAGLPNIQYF.